The 31 T cell receptor beta chains listed next were all sequenced from one sample in a study of blood T cells in healthy people across ages. The second PCR ran about 6 to 11 cycles with a sample-barcoded 5' primer and J-beta primers. Each CDR3 protein gets one entry after TCRdb re-called the 5' RACE reads with MiXCR. Among approximately 810,000 distinct CDR3 sequences listed, 29% were seen once. The specimen was blood. These receptor sequences come from a woman of 80 years or more in good health.

This clonotype has at least ten counts. The V and J genes are TRBV10-3 and TRBJ1-2, with 7 bases fitting TRBD1. The junction had 9 bases not matched to a gene; V was cut back by 3 bases and J by 8 bases. The germline gives CDR1 ENHRY, CDR2 SYGVKD. This CDR3 is 14 amino acids long. CDR3 amino acids: CAISEAFLTGGYTF. In DNA, the CDR3 is TGTGCCATCAGTGAAGCCTTTTTGACAGGGGGCTACACCTTC.

In its sample, this clonotype was seen many times. The chain combines TRBV29-1 with TRBJ2-5; a possible D gene is TRBD2 (6 bases). The length of the CDR3 is 13 residues. Germline-derived CDR1 and CDR2 are SQVTM and ANQGSEA. Trimming cost V 4 bases and J 5 bases, with 14 bases left between them. Written as DNA, the CDR3 is TGCAGCGTTGGAGTTCGGGACTTCGAGACCCAGTACTTC. Translating it yields CSVGVRDFETQYF. The full variable domain, in which reference TRBV29-1 and TRBJ2-5 provide the parts outside the CDR3, is SAVISQKPSRDICQRGTSLTIQCQVDSQVTMMFWYRQQPGQSLTLIATANQGSEATYESGFVIDKFPISRPNLTFSTLTVSNMSPEDSSIYLCSVGVRDFETQYFGPGTRLLVL.

The chain's CDR3 is CSARDGGGTEAFF. The CDR3 bases are TGCAGTGCTAGAGATGGAGGGGGCACTGAAGCTTTCTTT. V gene TRBV20-1 combines with J gene TRBJ1-1; tentative D call: TRBD1 (6 bases). Germline values: CDR1 DFQATT, CDR2 SNEGSKA (reference sequence). This CDR3 has 13 residues. Trimming cost V 0 bases and J 4 bases, with 9 bases left between them.

The rearrangement links TRBV7-2 to TRBJ2-1, with 11 bases aligning to TRBD2. Per the germline V gene, CDR1 is SGHTA and CDR2 is FQGNSA. J gave up 5 bases and V 5 bases, and 8 bases lay outside the gene matches. The CDR3 runs to 16 residues. The CDR3 reads CASSRRLAGRNNEQFF. DNA for the CDR3: TGTGCCAGCAGCCGCCGACTAGCGGGGAGAAACAATGAGCAGTTCTTC.

This clonotype was counted ten times or more. The gene calls are TRBV5-1 and TRBJ1-5; 10 bases line up with TRBD1. This CDR3 comprises 15 residues. Germline V lookup: CDR1 SGHRS, CDR2 YFSETQ. V dropped 4 bases and J dropped 7; count of bases not matched to a gene: 8. Here the CDR3 reads CASSPGQGIGQPQHF. Here the CDR3 DNA reads TGCGCCAGCAGCCCGGGACAGGGGATCGGGCAGCCCCAGCATTTT.

The rearrangement links TRBV27 to TRBJ2-5; D is perhaps TRBD1 (6 bases). CDR3 length: 14 amino acids. V lost 3 bases to trimming and J lost 2 bases, with 10 bases between them. CDR1 is MNHEY, CDR2 SMNVEV, per germline (reference sequence). The CDR3 coding sequence is TGTGCCAGCAGTTTTGCTGGACAGCAAGAGACCCAGTACTTC. It yields the protein CASSFAGQQETQYF.

V and J are TRBV4-3 and TRBJ2-3; TRBD2 matches 7 bases. Germline V gene lookup returns CDR1 LGHNA and CDR2 YSLEER. After removal of 3 bases from V and 3 bases from J, the junction contained 3 bases not matched to a gene. The CDR3 totals 14 residues. The CDR3 is CASSQGAGTDTQYF. CDR3 bases: TGCGCCAGCAGCCAGGGAGCGGGAACAGATACGCAGTATTTT.

This clonotype occurred a few times. A much larger clone differs by one base, so this may be a read error. The V call is TRBV4-3, the J call TRBJ2-3, with D maybe TRBD1 (5 bases). CDR1 is LGHNA, CDR2 YSLEER, per germline. The CDR3 totals 15 residues. The CDR3 DNA sequence: TGCGCCGGCAGCCAACGTCAGGGTAGTACAGATACGCAGTATTTT. It yields the protein CAGSQRQGSTDTQYF.

This clonotype was seen a handful of times. The rearrangement links TRBV6-1 to TRBJ1-2; D not resolved. Trimming cost V 6 bases and J 4 bases, with 18 bases left between them. Germline CDR1 is MNHNS and CDR2 is SASEGT. The length of the CDR3 is 15 residues. For the CDR3, the DNA is TGTGCCAGCAGCGTAACACGGGCCTTAATCTATGGCTACACCTTC. Residues: CASSVTRALIYGYTF.

The chain has TRBV20-1 and TRBJ2-5; either TRBD1 or TRBD2 may fit D (6 bases each). The CDR3 has 14 residues. From germline, CDR1 is DFQATT and CDR2 SNEGSKA (reference sequence). V lost 3 bases, J lost 11 bases, and 22 bases lay in between. This chain's CDR3 is CSASGGSAHQGQYF. DNA of the CDR3: TGCAGTGCTAGTGGGGGGAGCGCCCACCAGGGGCAGTACTTC.

This clonotype was counted between two and nine times. A clone one base away is much larger, so this may be a read error. The chain has TRBV4-3 and TRBJ2-5; 7 positions agree with TRBD1. There are 14 residues in the CDR3. The V and J ends lost 2 bases and 11 bases, in that order; junction bases with no gene match: 11. The germline V gene has CDR1 LGHNA and CDR2 YSLEER. CDR3 nucleotide sequence: TGCGCCAGCAGCCAACACGCAGGGGGTGGTGAGCAGTACTTC. This sequence encodes CASSQHAGGGEQYF.

On this clonotype: A much larger clone sits a single nucleotide away, making a read error possible. The chain joins TRBV6-2 or TRBV6-3 to TRBJ2-1, with 8 bases that match TRBD1. CDR1 and CDR2 (germline): MNHEY, SVGEGT. There are 17 residues in the CDR3. DNA for the CDR3: TGTGCCAGCAGTGGTCCCGGGACAGGATCATACTACAATGAGCAGGTCTTC. Translating it yields CASSGPGTGSYYNEQVF.

As regards this clonotype: The junction and the germline gene differ at one end; a read error may be behind it. The chain recombines TRBV7-8 with TRBJ2-4; TRBD2 might be the D (6 bases). The J call may not be correct, given that the DNA end is closer to TRBJ2-7. Germline assignment: CDR1 SGHVS and CDR2 FQNEAQ. The CDR3 has 13 amino acids. The CDR3 sequence is CASNLAVASEQYF. The CDR3 region has the DNA TGTGCCAGCAACTTAGCGGTGGCGAGCGAGCAGTACTTC.

V usage is TRBV19 and J usage is TRBJ2-7; D is perhaps TRBD2 (5 bases). With the DNA end fitting TRBJ2-4 better, the J assignment may be wrong. This CDR3 comprises 16 residues. Germline V gene sequence: CDR1 LNHDA, CDR2 SQIVND (reference sequence). Here the CDR3 reads CASSPREGWSGDIQYF. The CDR3 nucleotides are TGTGCCAGTAGTCCCCGAGAGGGATGGTCAGGAGACATTCAGTACTTC.

This chain uses TRBV11-2 with TRBJ1-4; 9 bases fit TRBD1. The CDR3 spans 14 residues. CDR1 and CDR2 (germline): SGHAT, FQNNGV. The junction had 4 bases not matched to a gene; V was cut back by 5 bases and J by 6 bases. The CDR3 DNA reads TGTGCCAGCAGCCAGGACAGGGGATATGAAAAACTGTTTTTT. The encoded protein is CASSQDRGYEKLFF.

This clonotype was seen only a few times. V usage is TRBV10-3 and J usage is TRBJ2-7; TRBD1 aligns across 10 bases. The CDR3 extends over 17 amino acids. After removal of 2 bases from V and 2 bases from J, the junction contained 9 bases not matched to a gene. Germline V gene data show CDR1 as ENHRY and CDR2 as SYGVKD. As DNA, the CDR3 is TGTGCCATCAGTGAGCCGGGACAGGGGATGAGGACCTACGAGCAGTACTTC. Translating gives CAISEPGQGMRTYEQYF.

This clonotype has a count of ten or more. The chain employs TRBV7-2 and TRBJ2-1; no definite D call. The CDR3 is 14 amino acids. The germline V gene encodes CDR1 SGHTA and CDR2 FQGNSA. The V gene lost 4 bases and the J gene lost 1 base, with 8 bases spanning the gap. In nucleotides, the CDR3 is TGTGCCAGCAGCTCGGGCCCGTCCTACAATGAGCAGTTCTTC. Residues: CASSSGPSYNEQFF.

To note about this clonotype: At one boundary the junction diverges from the germline segment, which might be a read error. The CDR3 coding sequence is TGTAGTGCCTACCAGACTAGCGGGGGGGGGGGTGAGCAGTTCTTC. Translated: CSAYQTSGGGGEQFF. The chain couples TRBV20-1 to TRBJ2-1; 14 nucleotides line up with TRBD2. The CDR3 contains 15 residues. CDR1 and CDR2 (germline): DFQATT, SNEGSKA (reference sequence).

Notes on this clonotype: The junction shows a germline mismatch at one end, possibly a read error. The V and J genes are TRBV20-1 and TRBJ2-1; 10 bases line up with TRBD2. The germline gives CDR1 DFQATT, CDR2 SNEGSKA (reference sequence). The CDR3 totals 17 residues. The CDR3 here is CSVRGGLAGDSYNEQFF. CDR3 nucleotides: TGCAGTGTTAGAGGAGGCCTAGCGGGGGACTCCTACAATGAGCAGTTCTTC.

Ten or more counts support this clonotype. The V and J genes are TRBV6-5 and TRBJ2-5; D perhaps matches TRBD2 (6 bases). Germline values: CDR1 MNHEY, CDR2 SVGAGI. The CDR3 consists of 14 residues. The V end lost 0 bases, the J end lost 4 bases, and 9 bases lay between the germline ends. CDR3 protein: CASSYSGGIETQYF. Written as DNA, the CDR3 is TGTGCCAGCAGTTACTCTGGGGGGATAGAGACCCAGTACTTC.

This clonotype was counted only a few times. The rearrangement links TRBV12-3 or TRBV12-4 to TRBJ2-2; no clear D gene. The CDR3 runs to 16 residues. V was cut by 1 base and J by 1 base, with 10 bases left in between. The CDR3 region has the DNA TGTGCCAGCAGTTTAGTAGGAAATGAGAACACCGGGGAGCTGTTTTTT. Its translation: CASSLVGNENTGELFF.

This clonotype has a count of ten or more. The V call is TRBV3-1, the J call TRBJ2-5; D not resolved. The CDR3 runs 11 residues. V was cut by 2 bases and J by 4 bases, with 2 bases left in between. Germline V gene data show CDR1 as LGHDT and CDR2 as YNNKEL (reference sequence). The DNA for the CDR3 is TGTGCCAGCAGCCAATTAGAGACCCAGTACTTC. Amino acid sequence: CASSQLETQYF.

V and J are TRBV29-1 and TRBJ2-1; either TRBD1 or TRBD2 may fit D (5 bases each). Germline CDR1 and CDR2: SQVTM and ANQGSEA. V shed 7 bases and J shed 7 bases, with 20 bases lying between them. The CDR3 runs 14 residues. CDR3 loop: CSADGRGLGNEQFF. CDR3 nucleotide sequence: TGCAGCGCTGACGGTCGGGGCCTGGGGAATGAGCAGTTCTTC.

The chain carries TRBV20-1 and TRBJ2-3; 7 positions match TRBD1. V lost 6 bases to trimming and J lost 0 bases; unmatched junction nucleotides: 9. The length of the CDR3 is 15 residues. Germline V gene data show CDR1 as DFQATT and CDR2 as SNEGSKA (reference sequence). CDR3 in DNA: TGCAGTGCCGTATTGGGACAGATCAGCACAGATACGCAGTATTTT. It yields the protein CSAVLGQISTDTQYF.

In this sample, this clonotype turned up many times. The chain links TRBV20-1 to TRBJ2-1; TRBD2 matches 10 bases. Germline lookup yields CDR1 DFQATT and CDR2 SNEGSKA (reference sequence). V gave up 2 bases and J gave up 8 bases; unmatched junction bases: 6. CDR3 length equals 14 residues. CDR3 protein: CSARKAGGLDEQFF. The DNA of the CDR3 is TGCAGTGCTAGAAAAGCGGGGGGGCTGGATGAGCAGTTCTTC.

This clonotype showed up many times. The genes are TRBV7-2 and TRBJ2-1, with 10 bases fitting TRBD2. CDR3 length: 17 residues. Germline assignment: CDR1 SGHTA and CDR2 FQGNSA. Trimming at V came to 5 bases and at J to 4 bases, leaving 11 bases not matched to a gene. The CDR3 bases are TGTGCCAGCAGCGCCCAGCTAGCGGGGGTAAGGTACAATGAGCAGTTCTTC. It encodes CASSAQLAGVRYNEQFF.

This clonotype was detected only a few times. V usage is TRBV11-2 and J usage is TRBJ2-1; TRBD2 matches 9 bases. The CDR3 length is 14 residues. CDR1 is SGHAT, CDR2 FQNNGV, per germline. V lost 5 bases and J lost 7; bases outside the gene matches: 6. CDR3 in amino acids: CASSGRLAENEQFF. For the CDR3, the DNA is TGTGCCAGCAGCGGACGACTAGCGGAGAATGAGCAGTTCTTC.

This clonotype has only a few counts. The chain recombines TRBV20-1 with TRBJ2-5, with 12 bases identical to TRBD2. Losses at the gene ends were 5 bases for V and 5 bases for J; bases not matched to a gene: 6. Germline assignment: CDR1 DFQATT and CDR2 SNEGSKA (reference sequence). This CDR3 comprises 14 residues. The CDR3 nucleotides are TGCAGTGCTTCTAGCGGGGGGGCCCGTGAGACCCAGTACTTC. Translated: CSASSGGARETQYF.

This rearrangement joins TRBV20-1 to TRBJ2-4; 7 bases fit TRBD1. The CDR3 loop spans 13 amino acids. Germline V gene sequence: CDR1 DFQATT, CDR2 SNEGSKA (reference sequence). The junction had 2 bases not matched to a gene; V was cut back by 1 base and J by 5 bases. The CDR3 DNA is TGCAGTGCTAGAGGCCAGGGGGAAAACATTCAGTACTTC. It encodes CSARGQGENIQYF.

The table lists this clonotype with many counts. This rearrangement joins TRBV20-1 to TRBJ2-5; possible D gene TRBD1, 5 bases. Germline loops: CDR1 DFQATT, CDR2 SNEGSKA (reference sequence). The ends were cut back, 6 bases at V and 3 bases at J, with 8 bases in the middle. This CDR3 has 11 amino acids. DNA for the CDR3: TGCAGTGCGCAACAGGAAGAGACCCAGTACTTC. It yields the protein CSAQQEETQYF.

This clonotype was detected a few times. This sequence joins TRBV5-4 and TRBJ2-3, with 7 bases fitting TRBD1. Germline V gene lookup returns CDR1 SGHNT and CDR2 YYREEE (reference sequence). There are 15 residues in the CDR3. Trimming took 0 bases from V and 6 from J; bases not matched to a gene: 7. This CDR3 is CASSLAGQSVDTQYF. In DNA, the CDR3 is TGTGCCAGCAGCTTGGCGGGACAGTCAGTTGATACGCAGTATTTT.